Listed below are T cell receptor beta chains from one sample, sequenced in a study of identifying expanded T cells in peripheral blood. Sequencing used immunoSEQ multiplex PCR; TCRdb keeps in-frame clones, though not all of them. In the table there are under 150,000 clones, approximately 88% of which are singletons. The material sequenced was blood. The source is a person aged 18 to 75 in good health. The CDR3 runs from the conserved cysteine through the conserved F or W. Fields, in order: J gene, V gene, D gene, clone size, CDR3 protein, CDR3 DNA. D genes are given only for firm matches. Clone size is not always given. Where it is, it says once, few, many or a class for expanded clones.

J: TRBJ2-1
V: TRBV5-1
D: NA
size: NA
CDR3: CASSPTTDSYSYNEQFF
DNA: TGCGCCAGCAGCCCTACTACAGACTCGTACTCCTACAATGAGCAGTTCTTC

J: TRBJ2-7
V: TRBV4-1
D: TRBD1
size: NA
CDR3: CASSRSGTDPYEQYF
DNA: TGCGCCAGCAGCCGATCCGGGACAGATCCTTACGAGCAGTACTTC

J: TRBJ2-7
V: TRBV30
D: TRBD1
size: NA
CDR3: CAGKLARGHFSYEQYF
DNA: TGTGCCGGAAAATTAGCCAGGGGGCATTTCTCCTACGAGCAGTACTTC

J: TRBJ2-7
V: TRBV2
D: NA
size: NA
CDR3: CASTHWGTIYEQYF
DNA: TGTGCCAGCACCCATTGGGGGACGATCTACGAGCAGTACTTC

J: TRBJ1-1
V: TRBV6-1
D: TRBD1
size: NA
CDR3: CASRAGQLGTEAFF
DNA: TGTGCCAGCAGGGCGGGACAGCTGGGCACTGAAGCTTTCTTT

J: TRBJ1-5
V: TRBV6-1
D: TRBD1
size: NA
CDR3: CASRGQWNQPQHF
DNA: TGTGCCAGCAGGGGACAGTGGAATCAGCCCCAGCATTTT

J: TRBJ2-6
V: TRBV19
D: NA
size: NA
CDR3: CASSVYSGANVLTF
DNA: TGTGCCAGTAGTGTATACTCTGGGGCCAACGTCCTGACTTTC

J: TRBJ1-2
V: TRBV19
D: TRBD1
size: NA
CDR3: CASSIFGTGVISGGYTF
DNA: TGTGCCAGTAGTATATTTGGGACAGGGGTGATATCGGGCGGCTACACCTTC

J: TRBJ1-1
V: TRBV6-6
D: TRBD1
size: NA
CDR3: CASSPQGGNTEAFF
DNA: TGTGCCAGCAGCCCTCAAGGGGGCAACACTGAAGCTTTCTTT

J: TRBJ2-7
V: TRBV5-6
D: NA
size: NA
CDR3: CASSLTGSYEQYF
DNA: TGTGCCAGCAGCTTAACAGGCTCCTACGAGCAGTACTTC

J: TRBJ1-3
V: TRBV6-5
D: NA
size: once
CDR3: CASSYSFQQGRGF
DNA: TGTGCCAGCAGTTACTCGTTCCAGCAAGGTCGGGGCTTT

J: TRBJ1-5
V: TRBV19
D: NA
size: NA
CDR3: CASSRGRYYSNQPQHF
DNA: TGTGCCAGTAGTAGGGGAAGATACTATAGCAATCAGCCCCAGCATTTT

J: TRBJ1-6
V: TRBV5-1
D: TRBD1
size: few
CDR3: CASSWGTGGESPLHF
DNA: TGCGCCAGCAGCTGGGGGACAGGGGGTGAGTCACCCCTCCACTTT

J: TRBJ2-1
V: TRBV9
D: NA
size: NA
CDR3: CASSLGQSSYNEQFF
DNA: TGTGCCAGCAGCTTAGGACAGTCTTCCTACAATGAGCAGTTCTTC

J: TRBJ2-7
V: TRBV19
D: TRBD2
size: NA
CDR3: CASSRRAPGRTSGATYEQYF
DNA: TGTGCCAGTAGTAGGCGGGCGCCTGGAAGGACTAGCGGGGCTACCTACGAGCAGTACTTC

J: TRBJ2-2
V: TRBV10-2
D: NA
size: NA
CDR3: CASSESTKVGGANTGELFF
DNA: TGCGCCAGCAGTGAGTCGACGAAAGTGGGGGGCGCAAACACCGGGGAGCTGTTTTTT

J: TRBJ2-7
V: TRBV29-1
D: NA
size: NA
CDR3: CSVVWARRSSGEQYF
DNA: TGCAGCGTTGTATGGGCCAGAAGGTCTTCCGGCGAGCAGTACTTC

J: TRBJ1-1
V: TRBV19
D: NA
size: NA
CDR3: CASSIDLRGNTEAFF
DNA: TGTGCCAGTAGTATAGATTTGCGGGGGAACACTGAAGCTTTCTTT

J: TRBJ1-1
V: TRBV7-8
D: NA
size: NA
CDR3: CASSLVHQGGTEAFF
DNA: TGTGCCAGCAGCTTAGTTCATCAGGGAGGCACTGAAGCTTTCTTT

J: TRBJ2-2
V: TRBV9
D: TRBD2
size: NA
CDR3: CASSVTRGGAERTGELFF
DNA: TGTGCCAGCAGCGTGACACGCGGGGGGGCCGAAAGAACCGGGGAGCTGTTTTTT

J: TRBJ2-5
V: TRBV7-7
D: NA
size: NA
CDR3: CASSLAVGAQETQYF
DNA: TGTGCCAGCAGCTTAGCGGTGGGGGCCCAAGAGACCCAGTACTTC

J: TRBJ1-3
V: TRBV6-5
D: NA
size: NA
CDR3: CASSQTFSGNTIYF
DNA: TGTGCCAGCAGTCAGACTTTCTCTGGAAACACCATATATTTT

J: TRBJ1-2
V: TRBV29-1
D: NA
size: NA
CDR3: CSVDRLGPPRSYGYTF
DNA: TGCAGCGTTGATCGTTTGGGCCCACCAAGGAGCTATGGCTACACCTTC

J: TRBJ1-6
V: TRBV6-6
D: NA
size: NA
CDR3: CASSYSGAYNSPLHF
DNA: TGTGCCAGCAGTTACTCGGGGGCCTATAATTCACCCCTCCACTTT

J: TRBJ2-7
V: TRBV4-1
D: NA
size: NA
CDR3: CASSQDWETGTHYEQYF
DNA: TGCGCCAGCAGCCAAGATTGGGAGACAGGAACCCACTACGAGCAGTACTTC

J: TRBJ2-7
V: TRBV7-9
D: NA
size: NA
CDR3: CASSSTYSTAYEQYF
DNA: TGTGCCAGCAGCTCCACATATTCGACTGCCTACGAGCAGTACTTC

J: TRBJ2-5
V: TRBV4-1
D: NA
size: NA
CDR3: CASSQTRRETQYF
DNA: TGCGCCAGCAGCCAGACTAGGCGGGAGACCCAGTACTTC

J: TRBJ2-7
V: TRBV6-5
D: TRBD2
size: NA
CDR3: CASSPGGGDEQYF
DNA: TGTGCCAGCAGTCCTGGGGGAGGGGACGAGCAGTACTTC

J: TRBJ1-2
V: TRBV30
D: NA
size: NA
CDR3: CAWSTSEVGGYTF
DNA: TGTGCCTGGAGTACGAGTGAGGTCGGTGGCTACACCTTC